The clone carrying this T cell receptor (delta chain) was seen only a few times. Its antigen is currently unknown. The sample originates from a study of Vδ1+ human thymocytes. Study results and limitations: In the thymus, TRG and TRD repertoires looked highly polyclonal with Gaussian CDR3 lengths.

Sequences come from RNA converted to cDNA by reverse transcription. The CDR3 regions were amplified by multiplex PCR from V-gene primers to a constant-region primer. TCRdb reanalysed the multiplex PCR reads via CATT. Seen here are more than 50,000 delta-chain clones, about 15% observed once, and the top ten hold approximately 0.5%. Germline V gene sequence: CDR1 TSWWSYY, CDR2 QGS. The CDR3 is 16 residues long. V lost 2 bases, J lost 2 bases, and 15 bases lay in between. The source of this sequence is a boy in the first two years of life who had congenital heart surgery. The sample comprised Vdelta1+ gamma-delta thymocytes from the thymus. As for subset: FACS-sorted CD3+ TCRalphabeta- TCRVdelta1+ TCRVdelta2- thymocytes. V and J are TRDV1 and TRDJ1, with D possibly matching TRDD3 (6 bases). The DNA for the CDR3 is TGTGCTCTTGGGGAAGGGTGGATACATTCGACCGATAAACTCATCTTT. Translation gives CALGEGWIHSTDKLIF.